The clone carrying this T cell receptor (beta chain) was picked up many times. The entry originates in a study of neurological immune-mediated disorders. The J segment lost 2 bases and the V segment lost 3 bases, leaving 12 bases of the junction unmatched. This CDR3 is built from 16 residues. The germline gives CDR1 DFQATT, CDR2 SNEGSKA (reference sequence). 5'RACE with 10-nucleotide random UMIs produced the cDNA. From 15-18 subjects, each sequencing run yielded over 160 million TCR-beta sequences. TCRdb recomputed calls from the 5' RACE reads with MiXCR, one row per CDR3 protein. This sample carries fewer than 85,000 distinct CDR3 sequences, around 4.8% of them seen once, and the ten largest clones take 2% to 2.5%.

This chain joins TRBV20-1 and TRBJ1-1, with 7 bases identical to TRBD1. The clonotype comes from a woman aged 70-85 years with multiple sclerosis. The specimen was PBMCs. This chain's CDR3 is CSARDRTGPINTEAFF. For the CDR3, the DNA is TGCAGTGCTAGGGACAGGACAGGACCCATCAACACTGAAGCTTTCTTT.